This record covers a single T cell receptor (beta chain). Germline trimming cut 5 bases from V and 5 bases from J; bases unmatched to any gene: 4. The CDR3 is 14 residues long. Germline V gene data show CDR1 as SEHNR and CDR2 as FQNEAQ (reference sequence). The data were taken from a study of control samples from healthy donors and cancer patients. Assay: immunoSEQ multiplex PCR; the TCRdb copy retains only in-frame clones and omits some. The sample shows about 82,000 clones, just under 95% of them seen only once. The sample taken for sequencing was blood. This rearrangement joins TRBV7-9 to TRBJ2-2; 8 positions match TRBD1. The source is a woman younger than 30 in good health. The CDR3 DNA sequence: TGTGCCAGCAGCCCCACAGGGGGTACCGGGGAGCTGTTTTTT. Protein product: CASSPTGGTGELFF. Variable domain in full (rest from reference TRBV7-9 and TRBJ2-2): DTGVSQNPRHKITKRGQNVTFRCDPISEHNRLYWYRQTLGQGPEFLTYFQNEAQLEKSRLLSDRFSAERPKGSFSTLEIQRTEQGDSAMYLCASSPTGGTGELFFGEGSRLTVL.